This T cell receptor beta chain derives from a study of cytomegalovirus exposure and HLA in healthy donors. Overall study findings and caveats: It was 164 TCR beta chains that were listed as cytomegalovirus-associated.

Healthy bone marrow donors formed the donor group. The PCR employed 60 Vbeta primers together with 13 Jbeta primers. Assay: immunoSEQ multiplex PCR; the TCRdb copy retains only in-frame clones and omits some. The table shows roughly 190,000 clones, with around 79% occurring only once. Points on this clone: Antigen specificity is unknown.

Germline V gene lookup returns CDR1 ENHRY and CDR2 SYGVKD. The CDR3 totals 14 residues. Trimming removed 3 bases from V and 8 bases from J; junction bases left unmatched: 7. The chain joins TRBV10-3 to TRBJ1-2; 9 bases agree with TRBD1. The specimen sequenced was PBMCs. The clonotype was recovered from a girl aged 10-17 years in good health and CMV-seropositive. The CDR3 here is CAISDSTGGAGYTF. The CDR3 nucleotides read TGTGCCATCAGTGATTCCACAGGGGGCGCGGGCTACACCTTC.